The TCR beta chain under discussion was sequenced for a study of human T cells and chemical hapten exposure. TCRdb independently ran MiXCR on the RACE reads; one entry per CDR3 protein. The sample includes fewer than 140,000 distinct CDR3 sequences, 9.5% to 15% of them seen just once. This clonotype came up many times. Its target is unknown. Overall study findings and caveats: DPC sensitization did not alter TCRs above 1 in 1000 frequency.

Regarding time point: pre-sensitization, week 0. Treatment indicated: therapeutic diphenylcyclopropenone sensitization with weekly scalp DPC. Trimming took 0 bases from V and 4 from J, leaving 9 bases between them. Germline values: CDR1 SGHAT, CDR2 FQNNGV. The CDR3 is 15 residues long. The chain joins TRBV11-2 to TRBJ2-2; D call uncertain. The sequence was obtained from a woman in her 50s with alopecia areata. Some clones in this sample may be carry-over from other donors' samples. The sample was whole blood, taken in connection with sensitization to the hapten diphenylcyclopropenone (DPC). The CDR3 loop is CASSLDQFRTGELFF. The DNA for the CDR3 is TGTGCCAGCAGCTTAGATCAGTTTCGCACCGGGGAGCTGTTTTTT.